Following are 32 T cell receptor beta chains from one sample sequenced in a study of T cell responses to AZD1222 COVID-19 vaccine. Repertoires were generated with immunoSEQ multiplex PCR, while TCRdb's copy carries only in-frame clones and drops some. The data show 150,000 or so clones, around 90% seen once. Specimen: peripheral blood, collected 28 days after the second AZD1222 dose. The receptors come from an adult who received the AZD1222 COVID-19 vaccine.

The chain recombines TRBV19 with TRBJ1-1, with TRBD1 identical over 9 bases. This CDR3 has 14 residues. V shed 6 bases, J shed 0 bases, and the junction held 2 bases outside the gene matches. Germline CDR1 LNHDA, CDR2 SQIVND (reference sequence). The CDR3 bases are TGTGCCAGTAGGGGACAGGGAGTGAACACTGAAGCTTTCTTT. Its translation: CASRGQGVNTEAFF. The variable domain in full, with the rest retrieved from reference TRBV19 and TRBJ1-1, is DGGITQSPKYLFRKEGQNVTLSCEQNLNHDAMYWYRQDPGQGLRLIYYSQIVNDFQKGDIAEGYSVSREKKESFPLTVTSAQKNPTAFYLCASRGQGVNTEAFFGQGTRLTVV.

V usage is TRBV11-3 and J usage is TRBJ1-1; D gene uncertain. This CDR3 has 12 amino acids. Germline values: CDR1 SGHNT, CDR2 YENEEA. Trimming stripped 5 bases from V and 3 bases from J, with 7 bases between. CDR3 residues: CASSGGDTEAFF. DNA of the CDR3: TGTGCCAGCAGCGGCGGGGACACTGAAGCTTTCTTT.

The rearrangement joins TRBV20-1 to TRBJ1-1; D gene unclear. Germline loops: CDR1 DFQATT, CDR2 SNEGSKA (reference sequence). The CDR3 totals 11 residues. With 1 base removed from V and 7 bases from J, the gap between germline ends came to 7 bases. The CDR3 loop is CSARGAGEAFF. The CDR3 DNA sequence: TGCAGTGCTAGAGGGGCCGGTGAAGCTTTCTTT.

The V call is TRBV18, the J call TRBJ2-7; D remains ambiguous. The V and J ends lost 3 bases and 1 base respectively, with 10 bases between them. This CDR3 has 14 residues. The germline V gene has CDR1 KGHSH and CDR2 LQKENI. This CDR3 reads CASSPKKHSYEQYF. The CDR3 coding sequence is TGTGCCAGCTCACCGAAGAAACATTCCTACGAGCAGTACTTC.

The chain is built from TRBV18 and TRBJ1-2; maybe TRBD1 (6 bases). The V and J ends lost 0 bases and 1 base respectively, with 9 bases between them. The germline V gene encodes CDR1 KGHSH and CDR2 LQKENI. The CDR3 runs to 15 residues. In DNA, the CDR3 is TGTGCCAGCTCACCACCATCAGGGGTTAACTATGGCTACACCTTC. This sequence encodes CASSPPSGVNYGYTF.

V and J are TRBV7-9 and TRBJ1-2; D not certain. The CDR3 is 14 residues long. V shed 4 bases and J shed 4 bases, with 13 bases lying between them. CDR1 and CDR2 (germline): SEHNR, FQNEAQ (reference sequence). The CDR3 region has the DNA TGTGCCAGCAGCTCTTCCCTGGCCCTCTATGGCTACACCTTC. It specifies CASSSSLALYGYTF.

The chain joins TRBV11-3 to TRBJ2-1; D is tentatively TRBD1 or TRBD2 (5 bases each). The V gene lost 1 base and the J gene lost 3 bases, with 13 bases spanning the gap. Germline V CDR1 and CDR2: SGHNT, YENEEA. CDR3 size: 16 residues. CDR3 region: CASSLGGGYYYNEQFF. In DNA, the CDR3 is TGTGCCAGCAGCTTAGGGGGCGGGTATTACTACAATGAGCAGTTCTTC. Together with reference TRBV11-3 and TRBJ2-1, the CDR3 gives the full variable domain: EAGVVQSPRYKIIEKKQPVAFWCNPISGHNTLYWYLQNLGQGPELLIRYENEEAVDDSQLPKDRFSAERLKGVDSTLKIQPAELGDSAVYLCASSLGGGYYYNEQFFGPGTRLTVL.

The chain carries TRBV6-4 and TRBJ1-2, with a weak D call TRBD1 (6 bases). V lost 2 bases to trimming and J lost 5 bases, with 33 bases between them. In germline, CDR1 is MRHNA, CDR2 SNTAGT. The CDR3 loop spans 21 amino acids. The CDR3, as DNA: TGTGCCAGCAGTGACCTCCGAGGGGGAGGTACAAGGCCCGAGGGGTCTTATGGCTACACCTTC. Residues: CASSDLRGGGTRPEGSYGYTF.

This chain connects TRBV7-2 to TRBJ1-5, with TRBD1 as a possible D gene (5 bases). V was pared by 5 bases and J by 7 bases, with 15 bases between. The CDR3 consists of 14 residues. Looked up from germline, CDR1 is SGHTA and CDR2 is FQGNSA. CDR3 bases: TGTGCCAGCAGCACAGCTCACGGGGGGCAGCCCCAGCATTTT. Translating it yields CASSTAHGGQPQHF.

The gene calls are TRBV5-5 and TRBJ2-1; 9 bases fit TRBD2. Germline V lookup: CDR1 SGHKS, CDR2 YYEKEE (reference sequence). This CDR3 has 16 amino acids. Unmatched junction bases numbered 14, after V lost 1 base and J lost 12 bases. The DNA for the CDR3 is TGTGCCAGCAGCTTGCAGCTAGCGGGGATAATGGGTGGGCAGTTCTTC. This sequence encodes CASSLQLAGIMGGQFF.

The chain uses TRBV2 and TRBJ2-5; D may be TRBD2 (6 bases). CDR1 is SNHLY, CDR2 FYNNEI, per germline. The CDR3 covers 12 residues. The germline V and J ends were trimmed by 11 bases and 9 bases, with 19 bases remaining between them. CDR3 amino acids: CAWGTGLGAQYF. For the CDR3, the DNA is TGTGCCTGGGGGACTGGGCTTGGGGCCCAGTACTTC.

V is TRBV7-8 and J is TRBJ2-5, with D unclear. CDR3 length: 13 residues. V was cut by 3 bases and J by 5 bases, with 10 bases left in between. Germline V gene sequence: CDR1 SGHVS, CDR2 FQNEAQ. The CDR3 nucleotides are TGTGCCAGCAGCTTCCGAGAAAGGGAGACCCAGTACTTC. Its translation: CASSFRERETQYF.

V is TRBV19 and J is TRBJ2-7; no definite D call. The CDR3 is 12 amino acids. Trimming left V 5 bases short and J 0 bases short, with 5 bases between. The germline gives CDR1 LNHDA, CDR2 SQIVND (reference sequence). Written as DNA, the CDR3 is TGTGCCAGTAGTGTTAACTCCTACGAGCAGTACTTC. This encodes CASSVNSYEQYF.

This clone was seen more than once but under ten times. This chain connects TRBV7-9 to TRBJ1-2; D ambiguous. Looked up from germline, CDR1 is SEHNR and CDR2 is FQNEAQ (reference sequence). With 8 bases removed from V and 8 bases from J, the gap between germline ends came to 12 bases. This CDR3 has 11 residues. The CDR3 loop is CASPNAQGYTF. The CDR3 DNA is TGTGCCAGCCCTAACGCGCAGGGCTACACCTTC.

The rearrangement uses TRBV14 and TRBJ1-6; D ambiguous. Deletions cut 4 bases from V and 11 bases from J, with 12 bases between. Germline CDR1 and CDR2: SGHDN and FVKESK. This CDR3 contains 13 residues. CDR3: CASSLPKGAPLHF. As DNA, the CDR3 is TGTGCCAGCAGCCTCCCTAAGGGTGCACCCCTCCACTTT. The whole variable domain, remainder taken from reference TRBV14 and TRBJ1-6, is EAGVTQFPSHSVIEKGQTVTLRCDPISGHDNLYWYRRVMGKEIKFLLHFVKESKQDESGMPNNRFLAERTGGTYSTLKVQPAELEDSGVYFCASSLPKGAPLHFGNGTRLTVT.

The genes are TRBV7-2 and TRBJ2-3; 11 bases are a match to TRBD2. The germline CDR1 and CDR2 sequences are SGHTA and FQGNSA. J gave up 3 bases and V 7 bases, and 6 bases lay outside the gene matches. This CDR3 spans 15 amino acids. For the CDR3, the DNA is TGTGCCAGCACCGAAGTAGCGGGGGGGACAGATACGCAGTATTTT. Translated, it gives CASTEVAGGTDTQYF.

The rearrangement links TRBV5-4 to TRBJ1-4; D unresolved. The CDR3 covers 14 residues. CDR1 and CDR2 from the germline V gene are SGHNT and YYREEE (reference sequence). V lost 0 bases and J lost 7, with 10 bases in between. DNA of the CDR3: TGTGCCAGCAGCTTGGAGGGTTTGAGTGAAAAACTGTTTTTT. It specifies CASSLEGLSEKLFF.

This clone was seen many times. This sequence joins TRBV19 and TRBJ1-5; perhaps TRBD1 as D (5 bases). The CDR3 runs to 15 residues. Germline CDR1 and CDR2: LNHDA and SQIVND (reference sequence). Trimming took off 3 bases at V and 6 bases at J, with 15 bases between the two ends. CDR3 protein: CASSIDTGALQPQHF. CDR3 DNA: TGTGCCAGTAGTATCGACACTGGGGCCCTTCAGCCCCAGCATTTT. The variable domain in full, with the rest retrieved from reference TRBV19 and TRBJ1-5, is DGGITQSPKYLFRKEGQNVTLSCEQNLNHDAMYWYRQDPGQGLRLIYYSQIVNDFQKGDIAEGYSVSREKKESFPLTVTSAQKNPTAFYLCASSIDTGALQPQHFGDGTRLSIL.

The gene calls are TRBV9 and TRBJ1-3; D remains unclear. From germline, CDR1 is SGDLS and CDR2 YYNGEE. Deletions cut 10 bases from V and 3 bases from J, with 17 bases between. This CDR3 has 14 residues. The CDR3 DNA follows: TGTGCCCCCCGGGCTGGGGAGCTTGGAAACACCATATATTTT. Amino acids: CAPRAGELGNTIYF.

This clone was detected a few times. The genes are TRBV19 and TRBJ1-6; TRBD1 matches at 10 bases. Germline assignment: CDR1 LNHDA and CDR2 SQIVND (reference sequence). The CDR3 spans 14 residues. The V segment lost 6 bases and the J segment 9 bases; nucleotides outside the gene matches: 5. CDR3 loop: CASSRDRGLSPLHF. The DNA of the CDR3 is TGTGCCAGTAGCCGAGACAGGGGGCTTTCACCCCTCCACTTT.

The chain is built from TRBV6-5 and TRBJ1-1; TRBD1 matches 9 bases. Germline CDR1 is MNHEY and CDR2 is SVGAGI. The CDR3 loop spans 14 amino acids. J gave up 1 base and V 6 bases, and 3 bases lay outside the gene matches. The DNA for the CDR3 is TGTGCCAGCAGAGGGACAGGGCCGAACACTGAAGCTTTCTTT. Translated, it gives CASRGTGPNTEAFF.

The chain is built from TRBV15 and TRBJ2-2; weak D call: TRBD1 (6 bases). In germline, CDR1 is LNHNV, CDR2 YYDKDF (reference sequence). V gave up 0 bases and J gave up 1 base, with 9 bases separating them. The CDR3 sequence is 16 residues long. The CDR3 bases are TGTGCCACCAGCAGAGAAGGCAGGGGGAACACCGGGGAGCTGTTTTTT. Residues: CATSREGRGNTGELFF.

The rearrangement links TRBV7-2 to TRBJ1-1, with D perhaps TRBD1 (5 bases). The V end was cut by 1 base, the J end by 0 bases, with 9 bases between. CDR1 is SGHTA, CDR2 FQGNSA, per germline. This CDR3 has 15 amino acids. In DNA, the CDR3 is TGTGCCAGCAGCTTAGTCCCAGGGCTGAACACTGAAGCTTTCTTT. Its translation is CASSLVPGLNTEAFF.

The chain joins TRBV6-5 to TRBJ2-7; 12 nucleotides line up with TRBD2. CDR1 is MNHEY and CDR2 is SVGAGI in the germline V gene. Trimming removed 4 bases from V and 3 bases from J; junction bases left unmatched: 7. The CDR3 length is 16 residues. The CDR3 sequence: CASSFTPSGGDYEQYF. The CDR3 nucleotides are TGTGCCAGCAGTTTTACCCCTAGCGGGGGGGACTACGAGCAGTACTTC.

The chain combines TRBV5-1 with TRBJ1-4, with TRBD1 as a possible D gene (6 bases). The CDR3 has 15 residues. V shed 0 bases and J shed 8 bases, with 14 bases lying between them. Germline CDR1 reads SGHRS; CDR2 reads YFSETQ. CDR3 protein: CASSLGTARGEKLFF. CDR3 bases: TGCGCCAGCAGCTTGGGGACAGCCCGGGGGGAAAAACTGTTTTTT.

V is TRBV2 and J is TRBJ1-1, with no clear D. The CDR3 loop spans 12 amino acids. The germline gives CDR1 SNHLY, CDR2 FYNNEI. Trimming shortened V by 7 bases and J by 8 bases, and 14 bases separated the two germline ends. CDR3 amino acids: CASNRRPSEAFF. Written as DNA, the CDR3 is TGTGCCAGCAATCGGCGGCCGTCAGAAGCTTTCTTT.

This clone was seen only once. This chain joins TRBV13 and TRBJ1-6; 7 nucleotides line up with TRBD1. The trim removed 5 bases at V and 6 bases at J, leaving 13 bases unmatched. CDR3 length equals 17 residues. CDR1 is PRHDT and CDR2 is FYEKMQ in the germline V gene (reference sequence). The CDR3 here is CASSRSTGWVSNSPLHF. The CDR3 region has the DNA TGTGCCAGCAGCCGATCGACAGGGTGGGTGAGTAATTCACCCCTCCACTTT.

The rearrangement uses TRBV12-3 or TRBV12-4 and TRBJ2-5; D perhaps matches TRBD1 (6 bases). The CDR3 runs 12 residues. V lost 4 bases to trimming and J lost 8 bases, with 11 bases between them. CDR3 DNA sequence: TGTGCCAGCAGTTCTGGGGGCCCAACCCAGTACTTC. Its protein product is CASSSGGPTQYF.

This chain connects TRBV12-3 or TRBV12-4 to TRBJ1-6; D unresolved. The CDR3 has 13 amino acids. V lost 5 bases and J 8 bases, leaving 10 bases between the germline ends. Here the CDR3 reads CASSPEPYSPLHF. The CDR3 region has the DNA TGTGCCAGCAGTCCTGAACCTTATTCACCCCTCCACTTT.

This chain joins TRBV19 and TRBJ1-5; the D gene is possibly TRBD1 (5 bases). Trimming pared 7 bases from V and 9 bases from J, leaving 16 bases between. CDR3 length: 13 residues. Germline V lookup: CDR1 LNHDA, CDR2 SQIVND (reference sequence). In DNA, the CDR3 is TGTGCCAGTACCCCCAGGGCAACTGGGCCCCAGCATTTT. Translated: CASTPRATGPQHF.

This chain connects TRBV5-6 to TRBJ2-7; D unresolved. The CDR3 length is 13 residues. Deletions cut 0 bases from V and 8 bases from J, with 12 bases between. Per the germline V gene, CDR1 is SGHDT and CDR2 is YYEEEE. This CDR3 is CASSLVIGSKQYF. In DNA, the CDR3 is TGTGCCAGCAGCTTGGTAATCGGGTCGAAGCAGTACTTC. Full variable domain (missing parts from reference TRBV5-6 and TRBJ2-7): DAGVTQSPTHLIKTRGQQVTLRCSPKSGHDTVSWYQQALGQGPQFIFQYYEEEERQRGNFPDRFSGHQFPNYSSELNVNALLLGDSALYLCASSLVIGSKQYFGPGTRLTVT.

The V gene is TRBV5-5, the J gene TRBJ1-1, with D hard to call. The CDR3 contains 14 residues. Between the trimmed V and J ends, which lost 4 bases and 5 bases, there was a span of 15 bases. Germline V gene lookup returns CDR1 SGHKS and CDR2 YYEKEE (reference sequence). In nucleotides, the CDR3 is TGTGCCAGCAGCCCGCGGGGAATCAGTACTGAAGCTTTCTTT. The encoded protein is CASSPRGISTEAFF.